The rows below give T cell receptor beta chains drawn from one sample of a study of blood T cell repertoires in COVID-19. TCRdb's table, derived via immunoSEQ multiplex PCR, lists solely in-frame clones and lacks some. This sample yields around 260,000 clones, of which roughly 88% are seen a single time; 0.87% belongs to the top ten. Sequenced sample: peripheral blood. Receptors originate from a human donor with COVID-19, enrolled during active disease. The donor label of this sample is uncertain. Both conserved end residues are part of each CDR3. The D gene is left open where the match is weak. Clone size appears in some rows only: once, few, many, or a class for an expanded clone.

J gene | V gene | D gene | clone size | CDR3 DNA | CDR3 protein
TRBJ1-4 | TRBV16 | TRBD1 | . | TGTGCCAGCAGCGGGACAGTTAATGAAAAACTGTTTTTT | CASSGTVNEKLFF
TRBJ1-2 | TRBV28 | . | few | TGTGCCAGCAGTTTATGGTCGTCAGGCCGGAGGAGTGGCTACACCTTC | CASSLWSSGRRSGYTF
TRBJ2-7 | TRBV21-1 | . | . | TGTGCGGGGCAAGCGGGGCTGCACGAGCAGTACTTC | CAGQAGLHEQYF
TRBJ2-1 | TRBV6-2/TRBV6-3 | . | . | TGTGCCAGCAGTTACGGAGGGAGAGTCAACAATGAGCAGTTCTTC | CASSYGGRVNNEQFF
TRBJ2-5 | TRBV7-2 | . | . | TGTGCCAGCAGCAACATGGTGACTGGAGAGACCCAGTACTTC | CASSNMVTGETQYF
TRBJ2-1 | TRBV3-1/TRBV3-2 | TRBD2 | . | TGTGCCAGCAGGACCCTAGCGGGAGTTGATGAGCAGTTCTTC | CASRTLAGVDEQFF
TRBJ1-3 | TRBV5-1 | TRBD1 | . | TGCGCCAGCAGCTTGGGACAGGGGTATTTATCTGGAAACACCATATATTTT | CASSLGQGYLSGNTIYF
TRBJ2-5 | TRBV21-1 | . | . | TGTGCCAGCAGCAATTGGGAGATTAAAGAGACCCAGTACTTC | CASSNWEIKETQYF
TRBJ1-6 | TRBV7-9 | . | . | TGTGCCAGCAGCTTGGCCGGGAGAAATTCACCCCTCCACTTT | CASSLAGRNSPLHF
TRBJ2-7 | TRBV6-2/TRBV6-3 | TRBD1 | . | TGTGCCAGCAGTCTTGGGACAGTTCAGTACTTC | CASSLGTVQYF
TRBJ2-7 | TRBV28 | . | . | TGTGCCAGCAGTTTCCTCTCGTCTAACGAGCAGTACTTC | CASSFLSSNEQYF
TRBJ1-2 | TRBV7-2 | TRBD1 | . | TGTGCCAGCAGCTTGGGGGGACAGTGGAGAGGCTACACCTTC | CASSLGGQWRGYTF
TRBJ2-7 | TRBV13 | . | . | TGTGCCAGCAGCCAACTCCGCTCCTACGAGCAGTACTTC | CASSQLRSYEQYF
TRBJ1-6 | TRBV27 | . | once | TGTGCCAGCAGTTCTGGACAGAATAATTCACCCCTCCACTTT | CASSSGQNNSPLHF
TRBJ2-5 | TRBV7-7 | . | . | TGTGCTAGCAGCTTAGCTGGGGGCCCCACTCTTGTAGAGACCCAGTACTTC | CASSLAGGPTLVETQYF
TRBJ2-1 | TRBV28 | . | . | TGTGCCACCAAGCGGTCGGGTGCAGGACTAAACAATGAGCAGTTCTTC | CATKRSGAGLNNEQFF
TRBJ1-1 | TRBV12-5 | . | few | TGTGCTAGTAGGGGAACCCAAGGGGACACTGAAGCTTTCTTT | CASRGTQGDTEAFF
TRBJ2-6 | TRBV19 | TRBD2 | . | TGTGCCAGCAAGCGGGGCTCTGGGGCCAACGTCCTGACTTTC | CASKRGSGANVLTF
TRBJ2-1 | TRBV29-1 | TRBD2 | . | TGCAGCGTTGAGCCCGGGAGGAGCTCCTACAATGAGCAGTTCTTC | CSVEPGRSSYNEQFF
TRBJ2-2 | TRBV11-2 | TRBD2 | . | TGTGCCAGCAGCTTAGAGACCGCGGGAGACACCGGGGAGCTGTTTTTT | CASSLETAGDTGELFF
TRBJ2-3 | TRBV30 | TRBD2 | . | TGTGCCTGGAGGAATCCGGGACTAGCTCGCACAGATACGCAGTATTTT | CAWRNPGLARTDTQYF
TRBJ2-1 | TRBV7-2 | . | . | TGTGCCAGCAGCTTAGTCGGGGGAACGAACAATGAGCAGTTCTTC | CASSLVGGTNNEQFF
TRBJ1-1 | TRBV7-3 | . | . | TGTGCCAGCAGCTTAACGGGCCAGGCTGCTTCTGCTGAAGCTTTCTTT | CASSLTGQAASAEAFF
TRBJ1-1 | TRBV9 | . | . | TGTGCCAGCAGCCGGGGGAACACTGAAGCTTTCTTT | CASSRGNTEAFF
TRBJ2-1 | TRBV6-2/TRBV6-3 | TRBD2 | few | TGTGCCAGCAGTTACCCGTATCTAGCGGGAGGGTTCAATGAGCAGTTCTTC | CASSYPYLAGGFNEQFF
TRBJ2-2 | TRBV10-3 | TRBD2 | . | TGTGCCATCAGTGAAGGGCTAGCGGGAGGGCCTCAGAACACCGGGGAGCTGTTTTTT | CAISEGLAGGPQNTGELFF
TRBJ1-1 | TRBV19 | . | . | TGTGCCATTACAGGCCGGAACACTGAAGCTTTCTTT | CAITGRNTEAFF